A selection of T cell receptor beta chains follows, all from one sample in a study of OX40 agonist ivuxolimab in advanced cancers. Clones were sequenced by immunoSEQ multiplex PCR, and TCRdb holds only the in-frame ones, with some missing. The sample records fewer than 85,000 clones, about 90% being singletons. This specimen consisted of CD4+ or CD8+ T cells sorted from blood, obtained in a trial of the OX40 agonist ivuxolimab. These receptors came from an adult with an advanced solid tumor such as melanoma, head and neck, liver or kidney cancer. CDR3s include the opening cysteine and the closing phenylalanine or tryptophan. A D gene is named only where the DNA matches it firmly. For some rows the clone size is stated as once, few or many, or as a class when expanded; others skip it.

clone_size: NA; d_call: TRBD1; j_call: TRBJ1-2; v_call: TRBV25-1; cdr3_nt: TGTGCCAGCAGGGTGACAGGGGGAAACTATGGCTACACCTTC; cdr3_aa: CASRVTGGNYGYTF
clone_size: once; d_call: TRBD1; j_call: TRBJ1-3; v_call: TRBV29-1; cdr3_nt: TGCAGCGGTGGGACAGGTCAGCTTCTGGGAAACACCATATATTTT; cdr3_aa: CSGGTGQLLGNTIYF
clone_size: NA; d_call: NA; j_call: TRBJ1-2; v_call: TRBV7-2; cdr3_nt: TGTGCCAGCAGCCCCGGACCCGGCCTAAACTATGGCTACACCTTC; cdr3_aa: CASSPGPGLNYGYTF
clone_size: NA; d_call: NA; j_call: TRBJ2-7; v_call: TRBV5-1; cdr3_nt: TGCGCCAGCAGCTTGGAGGCGGGAACCTACGAGCAGTACTTC; cdr3_aa: CASSLEAGTYEQYF
clone_size: NA; d_call: TRBD1; j_call: TRBJ2-2; v_call: TRBV19; cdr3_nt: TGTGCCAGTAGTATGTTAGGGGGCGCCGGGGAGCTGTTTTTT; cdr3_aa: CASSMLGGAGELFF
clone_size: NA; d_call: TRBD2; j_call: TRBJ2-1; v_call: TRBV28; cdr3_nt: TGTGCCAGCTTCACCCCACTAGCGGGAGTTAGTGAGCAGTTCTTC; cdr3_aa: CASFTPLAGVSEQFF
clone_size: NA; d_call: NA; j_call: TRBJ2-7; v_call: TRBV21-1; cdr3_nt: TGTGCCAGACCATCGAAGCCGGGACAGGGGTGGTACGAGCAGTACTTC; cdr3_aa: CARPSKPGQGWYEQYF
clone_size: NA; d_call: NA; j_call: TRBJ1-5; v_call: TRBV19; cdr3_nt: TGTGCCAGTAGTTACCTGGGGGCTAATCAGCCCCAGCATTTT; cdr3_aa: CASSYLGANQPQHF
clone_size: NA; d_call: NA; j_call: TRBJ1-3; v_call: TRBV7-6; cdr3_nt: TGTGCCAGCAGCTTAGGCATAGCTGGAAACACCATATATTTT; cdr3_aa: CASSLGIAGNTIYF
clone_size: NA; d_call: TRBD2; j_call: TRBJ2-5; v_call: TRBV27; cdr3_nt: TGTGCCAGCAGTTCTCGGACTAGATGGGAGACCCAGTACTTC; cdr3_aa: CASSSRTRWETQYF
clone_size: NA; d_call: NA; j_call: TRBJ1-5; v_call: TRBV19; cdr3_nt: TGTGCCAGTACCACGACGGCAGTCGCAAATCAGCCCCAGCATTTT; cdr3_aa: CASTTTAVANQPQHF
clone_size: NA; d_call: NA; j_call: TRBJ1-4; v_call: TRBV7-2; cdr3_nt: TGTGCCAGCAGCTTAGCGGGGGGTTCGGGTGAAAAACTGTTTTTT; cdr3_aa: CASSLAGGSGEKLFF
clone_size: NA; d_call: TRBD2; j_call: TRBJ2-3; v_call: TRBV7-3; cdr3_nt: TGTGCCAGCAGCTTAGCGGGACTAGCGGGAGTGGGGACAGATACGCAGTATTTT; cdr3_aa: CASSLAGLAGVGTDTQYF
clone_size: NA; d_call: TRBD2; j_call: TRBJ2-1; v_call: TRBV5-1; cdr3_nt: TGCGCCAGCAGCTTGTCGGCGGGGGCCTACAATGAGCAGTTCTTC; cdr3_aa: CASSLSAGAYNEQFF
clone_size: few; d_call: NA; j_call: TRBJ2-7; v_call: TRBV7-9; cdr3_nt: TGTGCCAGCAGCCCACCCGAGGAGGGCCCCCACCGCTACGAGCAGTACTTC; cdr3_aa: CASSPPEEGPHRYEQYF
clone_size: NA; d_call: NA; j_call: TRBJ2-5; v_call: TRBV11-3; cdr3_nt: TGTGCCAGCAGCTTAGAGACAGGGGAAATTAGCGGGAGAAAAGAGACCCAGTACTTC; cdr3_aa: CASSLETGEISGRKETQYF
clone_size: NA; d_call: TRBD1; j_call: TRBJ1-3; v_call: TRBV7-2; cdr3_nt: TGTGCCAGCAGCGTCCAGGGGGGTCTCCCTAACACCATATATTTT; cdr3_aa: CASSVQGGLPNTIYF
clone_size: NA; d_call: NA; j_call: TRBJ2-3; v_call: TRBV6-1; cdr3_nt: TGTGCCAGCAGTGTGACAGATACGCAGTATTTT; cdr3_aa: CASSVTDTQYF
clone_size: NA; d_call: NA; j_call: TRBJ1-1; v_call: TRBV18; cdr3_nt: TGTGCCAGCTCACCGCGGGCGCTAATGAGCACTGAAGCTTTCTTT; cdr3_aa: CASSPRALMSTEAFF